This T cell receptor (beta chain) was observed in a study of shared clonotypes between healthy human individuals. In regard to this clone: Its matching antigen is unknown.

Study results and limitations: The small donor group covered limited genetic and exposure diversity.

V dropped 1 base and J dropped 9 bases, with 12 bases sitting between them. Germline V gene sequence: CDR1 SGHTA, CDR2 FQGTGA. The CDR3 is 13 amino acids. Samples left unsorted employed around 95 million PBMCs for genomic DNA. The deep-level immunoSEQ assay was used. Unsorted PBMC DNA went through sequencing on ten immunoSEQ deep assay plates. TCRdb's table, derived via immunoSEQ multiplex PCR, lists solely in-frame clones and lacks some. The repertoire has fewer than 550,000 clones, 75% to 80% of them found once; the top ten carry 9.5% to 15%. Sequencing was performed on PBMCs. J is TRBJ1-1 and V is TRBV7-3; a possible D gene is TRBD1 (6 bases). This receptor was obtained from a middle-aged woman in good health. Some clones in this sample may be carry-over from other donors' samples. The CDR3 sequence: CASSLSLGHQAFF. The CDR3 DNA reads TGTGCCAGCAGCTTAAGTCTGGGACACCAAGCTTTCTTT.